The next 20 T cell receptor beta chains were all read from a single sample in a study of blood T cell repertoires in COVID-19. Method: immunoSEQ multiplex PCR; TCRdb's copy keeps in-frame clones and lacks some. The data contain a few hundred thousand clones, around 84% of them singletons. Specimen: peripheral blood. These receptors were taken from a woman older than 75 with active or convalescent COVID-19.

CDR3 sequence reads: CASRLKVRRREASYEQYF. The DNA for the CDR3 is TGTGCCAGCAGACTGAAGGTCCGGCGGCGGGAGGCTTCCTACGAGCAGTACTTC. This chain joins TRBV21-1 and TRBJ2-7; TRBD2, as called in the table, went unchecked against the DNA. TRBV21-1 is shown as a pseudogene. The CDR3 spans 18 residues.

The rearrangement joins TRBV7-8 to TRBJ1-4; TRBD1 is a possible D gene (6 bases). The CDR3 runs to 14 residues. The V gene's germline CDR1 is SGHVS and CDR2 FQNEAQ. With 2 bases removed from V and 6 bases from J, the gap between germline ends came to 10 bases. The CDR3: CASSLRGGDEKLFF. Here the CDR3 DNA reads TGTGCCAGCAGCTTAAGGGGGGGTGATGAAAAACTGTTTTTT.

V gene TRBV30 combines with J gene TRBJ2-7; 7 nucleotides agree with TRBD1. The CDR3 is 14 amino acids. J lost 0 bases, V lost 2 bases, and 4 bases had no gene match. Germline loops: CDR1 GTSNPN, CDR2 SVGIG (reference sequence). CDR3 in amino acids: CAWSKTGSSYEQYF. Here the CDR3 DNA reads TGTGCCTGGAGTAAGACAGGGAGCTCCTACGAGCAGTACTTC.

The chain combines TRBV5-8 with TRBJ2-5; D may be TRBD2 (7 bases). V was shortened by 2 bases and J by 5 bases, with 10 bases between the two germline ends. CDR1 and CDR2 from the germline V gene are SGHTS and YDEGEE. CDR3 length equals 13 residues. CDR3 amino acids: CASSFGGHETQYF. CDR3 in DNA: TGTGCCAGCAGCTTCGGGGGGCATGAGACCCAGTACTTC.

This clone came up once. The rearrangement uses TRBV28 and TRBJ2-7; 15 nucleotides line up with TRBD2. V dropped 3 bases and J dropped 5; count of bases not matched to a gene: 11. Germline V CDR1 and CDR2: MDHEN, SYDVKM. The CDR3 contains 18 residues. The CDR3 region is CASSLGLAGGIVSDEQYF. The CDR3 bases are TGTGCCAGCAGTTTGGGACTAGCGGGGGGTATCGTGTCTGACGAGCAGTACTTC.

This clone was recorded a few times. The J gene is TRBJ1-2, the V gene TRBV11-3; D is perhaps TRBD1 (5 bases). Germline CDR1 is SGHNT and CDR2 is YENEEA. The CDR3 runs to 13 residues. V lost 2 bases and J 5 bases, leaving 9 bases between the germline ends. The CDR3 protein is CASSLQGDYGYTF. The CDR3 nucleotides read TGTGCCAGCAGCTTACAAGGGGATTATGGCTACACCTTC. The whole variable domain, remainder taken from reference TRBV11-3 and TRBJ1-2, is EAGVVQSPRYKIIEKKQPVAFWCNPISGHNTLYWYLQNLGQGPELLIRYENEEAVDDSQLPKDRFSAERLKGVDSTLKIQPAELGDSAVYLCASSLQGDYGYTFGSGTRLTVV.

J is TRBJ1-2 and V is TRBV5-1, with D hard to call. This CDR3 is built from 15 residues. CDR1 is SGHRS, CDR2 YFSETQ, per germline. The V end was cut by 0 bases, the J end by 1 base, with 10 bases between. The CDR3 sequence: CASSLATGNNYGYTF. The CDR3 nucleotides read TGCGCCAGCAGCTTGGCTACCGGGAATAACTATGGCTACACCTTC. Looking up the rest from reference TRBV5-1 and TRBJ1-2 gives the full variable domain: KAGVTQTPRYLIKTRGQQVTLSCSPISGHRSVSWYQQTPGQGLQFLFEYFSETQRNKGNFPGRFSGRQFSNSRSEMNVSTLELGDSALYLCASSLATGNNYGYTFGSGTRLTVV.

This chain connects TRBV20-1 to TRBJ2-5; possible D gene TRBD1, 5 bases. Germline-derived CDR1 and CDR2 are DFQATT and SNEGSKA (reference sequence). The V and J ends lost 3 bases and 3 bases respectively, with 8 bases between them. This CDR3 is built from 12 residues. The CDR3, as DNA: TGCAGTGCTAGTGGGGCCGAAGAGACCCAGTACTTC. It yields the protein CSASGAEETQYF.

The chain employs TRBV15 and TRBJ1-3; D uncertain. Germline V CDR1 and CDR2: LNHNV, YYDKDF (reference sequence). The CDR3 length is 12 residues. V lost 5 bases and J lost 8, with 10 bases in between. This CDR3 reads CATSFSGDTIYF. Written as DNA, the CDR3 is TGTGCCACCAGCTTTTCCGGGGACACCATATATTTT.

This chain links TRBV27 with TRBJ2-7; 9 bases are a match to TRBD1. CDR3 length equals 14 residues. Germline V gene data show CDR1 as MNHEY and CDR2 as SMNVEV (reference sequence). V was pared by 4 bases and J by 6 bases, with 7 bases of the junction left unmatched. The CDR3 DNA sequence: TGTGCCAGCAGTTCGACAGGGGGGGAGGGCGAGCAGTACTTC. This gives the protein CASSSTGGEGEQYF.

The chain has TRBV7-2 and TRBJ1-2, with 8 nucleotides matching TRBD1. CDR1 is SGHTA and CDR2 is FQGNSA in the germline V gene. CDR3 length: 16 residues. Trimming cost V 0 bases and J 2 bases; bases outside gene matches: 5. CDR3 amino acids: CASSLASGTGNYGYTF. The CDR3 DNA is TGTGCCAGCAGCTTAGCTTCCGGGACAGGAAACTATGGCTACACCTTC.

About this clone itself: This sample includes further DNA sequences coding for the same CDR3. The genes are TRBV9 and TRBJ1-2; D not resolved. Trimming pared 0 bases from V and 8 bases from J, leaving 11 bases between. Germline values: CDR1 SGDLS, CDR2 YYNGEE. The CDR3 extends over 13 amino acids. CDR3 in amino acids: CASSVGWGGGYTF. CDR3 sequence (DNA): TGTGCCAGCAGCGTAGGTTGGGGAGGAGGCTACACCTTC.

This chain connects TRBV6-5 to TRBJ1-6; perhaps TRBD1 as D (5 bases). CDR1 and CDR2 from the germline V gene are MNHEY and SVGAGI. This CDR3 is built from 15 residues. Trimming shortened V by 2 bases and J by 5 bases, and 10 bases separated the two germline ends. The CDR3 reads CASSYRGSDNSPLHF. As DNA, the CDR3 is TGTGCCAGCAGTTACAGGGGATCGGATAATTCACCCCTCCACTTT.

The chain links TRBV5-4 to TRBJ2-6; the D gene is possibly TRBD1 (5 bases). The CDR3 sequence is 15 residues long. From germline, CDR1 is SGHNT and CDR2 YYREEE (reference sequence). The germline V and J ends were trimmed by 5 bases and 0 bases, with 9 bases remaining between them. The CDR3: CASSGQSSGANVLTF. The CDR3 DNA follows: TGTGCCAGCAGTGGACAAAGCTCTGGGGCCAACGTCCTGACTTTC.

The V gene is TRBV7-9, the J gene TRBJ1-2; a possible D gene is TRBD1 (6 bases). The ends were cut back, 4 bases at V and 6 bases at J, with 12 bases in the middle. Germline CDR1 SEHNR, CDR2 FQNEAQ (reference sequence). The CDR3 extends over 13 amino acids. CDR3 residues: CASSSRGFHGYTF. The CDR3 DNA is TGTGCCAGCAGCTCTAGGGGGTTCCATGGCTACACCTTC.

The CDR3 sequence: CASSQRDTGNTIYF. CDR3 sequence (DNA): TGTGCCAGCAGCCAAAGGGACACTGGAAACACCATATATTTT. The chain is built from TRBV6-2 or TRBV6-3 and TRBJ1-3; TRBD1 might be the D (6 bases). Between the trimmed V and J ends, which lost 6 bases and 2 bases, there was a span of 11 bases. Germline V gives CDR1 MNHEY, CDR2 SVGEGT. CDR3 size: 14 residues.

This chain uses TRBV2 with TRBJ2-1; unclear D gene. CDR1 and CDR2 (germline): SNHLY, FYNNEI. With 4 bases removed from V and 6 bases from J, the gap between germline ends came to 16 bases. The CDR3 is 15 amino acids. For the CDR3, the DNA is TGTGCCAGCAGTGCCAGCGCCGGCCTCGCCAATGAGCAGTTCTTC. This codes for CASSASAGLANEQFF.

This clone was counted a single time. The rearrangement joins TRBV14 to TRBJ2-5, with D perhaps TRBD2 (5 bases). CDR1 is SGHDN and CDR2 is FVKESK in the germline V gene. CDR3 length: 13 amino acids. The V end lost 4 bases, the J end lost 3 bases, and 9 bases lay between the germline ends. The CDR3 sequence: CASSPGIKETQYF. The CDR3 DNA sequence: TGTGCCAGCAGCCCCGGGATAAAAGAGACCCAGTACTTC.

The V and J genes are TRBV5-6 and TRBJ1-3, with 9 bases matching TRBD1. Unmatched junction bases numbered 7, after V lost 3 bases and J lost 3 bases. The CDR3 consists of 16 residues. Germline V gives CDR1 SGHDT, CDR2 YYEEEE. The CDR3 here is CASSYYRGRDGNTIYF. Here the CDR3 DNA reads TGTGCCAGCAGCTATTACAGGGGGCGGGATGGAAACACCATATATTTT. The complete variable domain, with remaining parts taken from reference TRBV5-6 and TRBJ1-3, reads DAGVTQSPTHLIKTRGQQVTLRCSPKSGHDTVSWYQQALGQGPQFIFQYYEEEERQRGNFPDRFSGHQFPNYSSELNVNALLLGDSALYLCASSYYRGRDGNTIYFGEGSWLTVV.

J is TRBJ1-2 and V is TRBV5-1; 7 bases are shared with TRBD1. The CDR3 length is 16 residues. V was clipped by 1 base and J by 3 bases; unmatched bases: 9. The germline gives CDR1 SGHRS, CDR2 YFSETQ. The CDR3 region is CASSLRTGSDYYGYTF. The CDR3 DNA sequence: TGCGCCAGCAGCTTGAGGACAGGTAGTGATTACTATGGCTACACCTTC.